The present entry profiles one T cell receptor (beta chain) with its context. This clonotype was found a few times. Its antigen is still unknown. No quality values exist for individual bases; no much larger clone is one base distant. The record originates from a study of T-cell memory formation after mild COVID-19 (dated by TCRdb to the early 2020s). Looking at the study overall: TCR sequence clusters from the two donors were largely donor specific. In a couple of donors, T-cell clones that expanded and contracted after mild COVID-19 were followed by sequencing TCRalpha and TCRbeta repertoires longitudinally. Two young, previously healthy adult volunteers, one female and one male, were included in the cohort.

Instrument on record: Illumina NovaSeq 6000. TCRalpha and TCRbeta cDNA libraries were constructed by 5'RACE with constant-segment primers, with sample barcodes and unique molecular identifiers being introduced. Trizol reagent was used to extract RNA from every sample. Libraries were amplified in two PCR steps, with a second sample barcode and Illumina TruSeq adapters added in the second step. Sequencing of libraries was performed on an Illumina NovaSeq with 2 x 150 bp paired-end reads. In the paper's pipeline: With migec v1.2.7, reads were demultiplexed and then collapsed into UMI-guided consensus sequences. Using mixcr v2.1.11, UMI consensuses were aligned to TRA and TRB V and J templates and then assembled into clonotypes. Expanded or contracted clonotypes were those called significant by both edgeR and NoisET, with noise models trained on biological replicates. For edgeR calls, the thresholds were a false discovery rate-adjusted p below 0.01 and a log2 fold-change of 1. As an exploratory analysis of dynamics, PCA with hierarchical clustering was applied to max-normalized trajectories of the 1000 most abundant clonotypes. The CD4 or CD8 phenotype of responding clones was assigned using the separately sequenced CD4+ and CD8+ repertoires. Using fastp trimming at Q25 and MiXCR clonotype assembly, TCRdb reanalyzed the public sequencing data and kept in-frame beta chains. A single entry per CDR3 protein holds the most common genes and DNA from its merged rows. The authors' filters were not applied to this entry. In all, the sample holds about 560,000 distinct CDR3 sequences, and around 16% of those were seen once. About 8.1% of the sample is held by the ten biggest clonotypes.

The paper as a whole reports these results and caveats: Some responding clones were detected in pre-infection memory, suggesting pre-existing cross-reactive memory T cells joined the SARS-CoV-2 response. Balanced CD4/CD8 phenotypes were observed for clones contracting from day 15 to 85, whereas a bias towards CD4+ was observed for a second wave of clones expanding from day 15 to 37. The study included only a couple of mild cases, and larger cohorts that include severe cases with pre-infection samples were judged to be necessary. Whether the second-wave clones peaking on day 37 were SARS-CoV-2 specific was not confirmed. Contracting CD4+ clones appeared mostly in the CM and EM memory subsets, whereas CD8+ clones were enriched in EMRA.

Ficoll-Paque density gradient centrifugation was the method used to isolate PBMCs. Cut back by 1 base and 6 bases, the V and J ends lie 10 bases apart. CDR1 DFQATT and CDR2 SNEGSKA are derived from the germline V gene (reference sequence). Measured from the cysteine to the phenylalanine, the CDR3 is 13 residues long. The only DNA kept is the CDR3, 39 bases in frame from the first base. The chain is made from TRBV20-1 and TRBJ2-1, with an unclear D gene assignment. The sequenced material came from PBMCs or a T cell subset sorted from them (not recorded which). The receptor's source is an adult woman who had mild COVID-19 (a few samples of this study predate the infection). The sample titles of this study are shuffled in the database, so cell type and time point are left out; the donor was told from shared clones. The bases read TGCAGTGCTAGAGCCCCTGGCGGCAATGAGCAGTTCTTC. Translated, it gives CSARAPGGNEQFF.